These 30 T cell receptor beta chains came from one sample sequenced in a study of Graves' ophthalmopathy and Graves' hyperthyroidism. TCR beta CDR3 regions were amplified from RNA transcripts. First-round RT-PCR used HTBI primers; second-round multiplex PCR followed. Each CDR3 protein gets one entry after TCRdb re-called the multiplex PCR reads with MiXCR. The sample includes hundreds of thousands of distinct CDR3 sequences, about 20% of them seen just once. Sequencing used peripheral blood. These TCRs come from a woman aged 18-35 years with stable Graves' hyperthyroidism. Some clones in this sample may be carry-over from other donors' samples.

At least ten counts were recorded for this clonotype. The chain couples TRBV19 to TRBJ1-2; 7 bases are shared with TRBD1. The CDR3 sequence is 14 residues long. The germline CDR1 and CDR2 sequences are LNHDA and SQIVND (reference sequence). V shed 3 bases, J shed 8 bases, and the junction held 9 bases outside the gene matches. CDR3 in DNA: TGTGCCAGTAGTATTGGACAGGTCTGGGGCGGCTACACCTTC. Its translation is CASSIGQVWGGYTF.

The V call is TRBV6-1, the J call TRBJ1-5; D is possibly TRBD1 (5 bases). Germline V gene data show CDR1 as MNHNS and CDR2 as SASEGT. V was pared by 3 bases and J by 1 base, with 13 bases between. The CDR3 contains 16 residues. DNA of the CDR3: TGTGCCAGCAGTGAGGTACCGGGACTCAGCAATCAGCCCCAGCATTTT. As protein: CASSEVPGLSNQPQHF.

The table lists this clonotype with many counts. The gene calls are TRBV19 and TRBJ1-1, with 9 bases matching TRBD1. V trimming: 4 bases; J trimming: 1 base; junction bases outside the gene matches: 7. Germline lookup yields CDR1 LNHDA and CDR2 SQIVND (reference sequence). CDR3 length equals 16 residues. The CDR3 region has the DNA TGTGCCAGTAGTAGAATGCCGGGACAGGGGAACACTGAAGCTTTCTTT. As protein: CASSRMPGQGNTEAFF.

V is TRBV24-1 and J is TRBJ2-7, with D perhaps being TRBD1 or TRBD2 (5 bases each). The CDR3 is 16 amino acids. Germline V gene sequence: CDR1 KGHDR, CDR2 SFDVKD. V lost 4 bases, J lost 0 bases, and 15 bases lay in between. In nucleotides, the CDR3 is TGTGCCACCAGTGAGGGTGGGACCGATATCTCCTACGAGCAGTACTTC. Translating it yields CATSEGGTDISYEQYF.

This clonotype was observed many times. The chain employs TRBV10-3 and TRBJ2-7; D unresolved. The germline V gene encodes CDR1 ENHRY and CDR2 SYGVKD. The CDR3 spans 14 residues. Trimming left V 7 bases short and J 0 bases short, with 13 bases between. CDR3 sequence reads: CAIKTKFFSYEQYF. For the CDR3, the DNA is TGTGCCATCAAAACGAAGTTCTTCTCCTACGAGCAGTACTTC.

This clonotype has ten or more counts. J is TRBJ1-1 and V is TRBV19, with D possibly TRBD1 on 6 matching bases. This CDR3 contains 18 residues. In germline, CDR1 is LNHDA, CDR2 SQIVND (reference sequence). V was pared by 5 bases and J by 0 bases, with 22 bases between. CDR3 in amino acids: CASSGGFGQSQMNTEAFF. The CDR3 DNA follows: TGTGCCAGTAGTGGAGGATTCGGACAGTCCCAAATGAACACTGAAGCTTTCTTT.

The J gene is TRBJ1-3, the V gene TRBV6-1; maybe TRBD1 (5 bases). Germline values: CDR1 MNHNS, CDR2 SASEGT. V shed 3 bases and J shed 1 base, with 7 bases lying between them. The CDR3 totals 14 residues. The CDR3 coding sequence is TGTGCCAGCAGTGAGACAGATTCTGGAAACACCATATATTTT. This codes for CASSETDSGNTIYF.

This clonotype was found many times. The rearrangement joins TRBV5-1 to TRBJ2-7; possibly TRBD1 or TRBD2 for D (6 bases each). The CDR3 covers 16 residues. Germline V gives CDR1 SGHRS, CDR2 YFSETQ. Trimming took 2 bases from V and 3 from J, leaving 18 bases between them. For the CDR3, the DNA is TGCGCCAGCAGCTTTATGCAGGAGGGGGTTGGCTACGAGCAGTACTTC. Translating it yields CASSFMQEGVGYEQYF.

The gene calls are TRBV4-1 and TRBJ2-7; TRBD1 aligns across 10 bases. This CDR3 comprises 16 residues. Germline lookup yields CDR1 MGHRA and CDR2 YSYEKL. V lost 4 bases and J lost 0; bases outside the gene matches: 6. The CDR3 sequence: CASSPLGQGTSYEQYF. CDR3 DNA sequence: TGCGCCAGCAGCCCCCTGGGACAGGGGACCTCCTACGAGCAGTACTTC.

V usage is TRBV15 and J usage is TRBJ1-2; 8 bases map to TRBD1. This CDR3 has 12 amino acids. The germline gives CDR1 LNHNV, CDR2 YYDKDF (reference sequence). J was trimmed by 5 bases and V by 8 bases; bases with no gene match: 4. CDR3 region: CATADRDYGYTF. CDR3 DNA sequence: TGTGCCACCGCGGACAGGGATTATGGCTACACCTTC.

The chain has TRBV6-5 and TRBJ2-7, with D hard to call. CDR1 is MNHEY and CDR2 is SVGAGI in the germline V gene. V lost 0 bases and J lost 3, with 15 bases in between. This CDR3 spans 16 amino acids. As DNA, the CDR3 is TGTGCCAGCAGTTACTCATCTAGGAAAACCTACTACGAGCAGTACTTC. Protein: CASSYSSRKTYYEQYF.

About this clonotype itself: A read error may produce the germline difference seen at one junction end. The gene calls are TRBV11-2 and TRBJ1-1; no reliable D call. The CDR3 loop spans 14 amino acids. The germline CDR1 and CDR2 sequences are SGHAT and FQNNGV. CDR3 sequence (DNA): TGTGCCAGCAGATTTGGGTCCGTCAACAGTGAAGCTTTCTTT. This gives the protein CASRFGSVNSEAFF.

This clonotype was recorded many times. The CDR3 bases are TGTGCCACCAGCAGAGCTGGGCGAAGCTCCTACGAGCAGTACTTC. This gives the protein CATSRAGRSSYEQYF. The genes are TRBV15 and TRBJ2-7; D uncertain. Trimming shortened V by 1 base and J by 0 bases, and 10 bases separated the two germline ends. The CDR3 contains 15 residues. The germline V gene encodes CDR1 LNHNV and CDR2 YYDKDF (reference sequence).

This clonotype has a count of ten or more. The V and J genes are TRBV2 and TRBJ1-5, with D hard to call. Germline V gene data show CDR1 as SNHLY and CDR2 as FYNNEI. The CDR3 is 14 amino acids. Trimming took 7 bases from V and 3 from J, leaving 13 bases between them. For the CDR3, the DNA is TGTGCCAGCAATGATGAGGTCCTCAATCAGCCCCAGCATTTT. Translated: CASNDEVLNQPQHF.

This clonotype showed up many times. The chain employs TRBV5-1 and TRBJ2-7; maybe TRBD2 (6 bases). CDR1 is SGHRS and CDR2 is YFSETQ in the germline V gene. The length of the CDR3 is 13 residues. Trimming pared 6 bases from V and 3 bases from J, leaving 13 bases between. CDR3 in DNA: TGCGCCAGCAAGGAGGCCGGGGGCTACGAGCAGTACTTC. Its translation is CASKEAGGYEQYF.

Regarding this clonotype: It may be a read error: a sequence one base away is much more abundant. The chain combines TRBV6-4 with TRBJ2-2, with 7 positions matching TRBD1. The CDR3 extends over 14 amino acids. Germline V gene sequence: CDR1 MRHNA, CDR2 SNTAGT. CDR3 loop: CASATGADTGELCF. CDR3 in DNA: TGTGCCAGCGCCACAGGGGCCGACACCGGGGAGCTGTGTTTT.

The table lists this clonotype with many counts. V is TRBV12-3 or TRBV12-4 and J is TRBJ2-2, with TRBD1 matching over 10 bases. V gave up 5 bases and J gave up 7 bases; unmatched junction bases: 10. The CDR3 totals 16 residues. The CDR3 spells CASSKGRQGANGELFF. The CDR3 bases are TGTGCCAGCAGTAAAGGGCGACAGGGGGCGAACGGGGAGCTGTTTTTT.

The chain is built from TRBV11-2 and TRBJ2-7, with 7 bases that match TRBD2. J was trimmed by 2 bases and V by 0 bases; bases with no gene match: 4. From germline, CDR1 is SGHAT and CDR2 FQNNGV. CDR3 length equals 15 residues. As DNA, the CDR3 is TGTGCCAGCAGCTTAGATTGGGGGGGAGCCTACGAGCAGTACTTC. Its translation is CASSLDWGGAYEQYF. Full variable domain (rest looked up from reference TRBV11-2 and TRBJ2-7): EAGVAQSPRYKIIEKRQSVAFWCNPISGHATLYWYQQILGQGPKLLIQFQNNGVVDDSQLPKDRFSAERLKGVDSTLKIQPAKLEDSAVYLCASSLDWGGAYEQYFGPGTRLTVT.

In this sample, this clonotype turned up a few times. The chain is built from TRBV3-1 and TRBJ2-7; 8 bases fit TRBD1. Germline lookup yields CDR1 LGHDT and CDR2 YNNKEL (reference sequence). The trim removed 0 bases at V and 5 bases at J, leaving 6 bases unmatched. The CDR3 has 15 amino acids. The CDR3 coding sequence is TGTGCCAGCAGCCAAGATAACAGGGGGACGAACGAGCAGTACTTC. It translates to CASSQDNRGTNEQYF.

This clonotype came up many times. The J gene is TRBJ1-2, the V gene TRBV20-1; a possible D gene is TRBD1 (5 bases). This CDR3 spans 12 amino acids. V lost 3 bases, J lost 4 bases, and 9 bases lay in between. Germline CDR1 and CDR2: DFQATT and SNEGSKA (reference sequence). CDR3 DNA: TGCAGTGCTAGTACAGGAACCTATGGCTACACCTTC. This codes for CSASTGTYGYTF.

This clonotype showed up just a few times. Written as DNA, the CDR3 is TGTGCCAGCAGTAGGAGGGTGCTCCGCCGGACGCCAGGACGGGTGCTTTCACCCCTCCACTTT. As protein: CASSRRVLRRTPGRVLSPLHF. The rearrangement joins TRBV27 to TRBJ1-6; D gene unclear. The V gene lost 5 bases and the J gene lost 9 bases, with 35 bases spanning the gap. Germline V gene sequence: CDR1 MNHEY, CDR2 SMNVEV (reference sequence). This CDR3 contains 21 residues.

The CDR3 nucleotides are TGCAGTGCTAGTCGTCGGGGGGCCCGCGCGACCCAGTACTTC. Translating gives CSASRRGARATQYF. V is TRBV20-1 and J is TRBJ2-5; possible D gene TRBD2, 7 bases. The CDR3 runs 14 residues. CDR1 and CDR2 (germline): DFQATT, SNEGSKA (reference sequence). Trimming took off 3 bases at V and 7 bases at J, with 18 bases between the two ends.

This clonotype was counted ten times or more. The chain has TRBV6-4 and TRBJ2-2; weak D call: TRBD2 (6 bases). The germline V gene encodes CDR1 MRHNA and CDR2 SNTAGT. V was pared by 4 bases and J by 3 bases, with 6 bases between. The CDR3 is 13 amino acids. The CDR3: CASSAGDTGELFF. The CDR3 DNA is TGTGCCAGCAGTGCGGGGGACACCGGGGAGCTGTTTTTT.

In this sample, this clonotype turned up many times. V usage is TRBV12-3 or TRBV12-4 and J usage is TRBJ1-2, with 10 positions matching TRBD1. Losses at the gene ends were 3 bases for V and 4 bases for J; bases not matched to a gene: 8. The CDR3 loop spans 16 amino acids. CDR3: CASSLGQGLSGYGYTF. DNA for the CDR3: TGTGCCAGCAGTTTGGGACAGGGGTTGAGTGGCTATGGCTACACCTTC.

This clonotype was counted a few times. V usage is TRBV2 and J usage is TRBJ2-7; D is undetermined. V was trimmed by 7 bases and J by 4 bases, leaving 17 bases between them. This CDR3 is 14 amino acids long. The germline CDR1 and CDR2 sequences are SNHLY and FYNNEI. The CDR3 spells CASTKTPEIYEQYF. The CDR3 DNA follows: TGTGCCAGCACCAAAACCCCCGAAATTTACGAGCAGTACTTC. Based on the CDR3 plus reference TRBV2 and TRBJ2-7, the full variable domain is EPEVTQTPSHQVTQMGQEVILRCVPISNHLYFYWYRQILGQKVEFLVSFYNNEISEKSEIFDDQFSVERPDGSNFTLKIRSTKLEDSAMYFCASTKTPEIYEQYFGPGTRLTVT.

This clonotype has ten or more counts. V and J are TRBV7-2 and TRBJ1-1, with D uncertain. The CDR3 extends over 13 amino acids. The V gene lost 1 base and the J gene lost 4 bases, with 7 bases spanning the gap. Germline assignment: CDR1 SGHTA and CDR2 FQGNSA. The CDR3 is CASSLGSRTEAFF. DNA for the CDR3: TGTGCCAGCAGCTTAGGGAGCCGCACTGAAGCTTTCTTT.

J is TRBJ1-2 and V is TRBV28; no definite D call. The CDR3 has 14 amino acids. CDR1 MDHEN and CDR2 SYDVKM come from the germline V gene. Trimming cost V 5 bases and J 4 bases, with 14 bases left between them. DNA of the CDR3: TGTGCCAGCAGTCCGAGGGCCTCTCTCTATGGCTACACCTTC. Protein sequence: CASSPRASLYGYTF.

This clonotype appeared a few times. V usage is TRBV3-1 and J usage is TRBJ2-5; a possible D gene is TRBD2 (6 bases). The ends were cut back, 4 bases at V and 6 bases at J, with 21 bases in the middle. The length of the CDR3 is 16 residues. Per the germline V gene, CDR1 is LGHDT and CDR2 is YNNKEL (reference sequence). CDR3 amino acids: CASSPRRLERQKTQYF. The CDR3 DNA is TGTGCCAGCAGCCCAAGGAGACTAGAGCGGCAAAAGACCCAGTACTTC.

This clonotype appeared once. This CDR3 fails to terminate in the conserved phenylalanine or tryptophan, so it likely reflects a read error. The rearrangement uses TRBV12-3 or TRBV12-4 and TRBJ1-6; D may be TRBD1 (6 bases). CDR3 length equals 12 residues. Trimming stripped 6 bases from V and 9 bases from J, with 9 bases between. The CDR3 is CASRYRASPLHL. CDR3 nucleotides: TGTGCCAGCAGGTACAGGGCTTCACCCCTCCACCTT.

This clonotype was recorded many times. The chain is built from TRBV12-3 or TRBV12-4 and TRBJ2-7; TRBD2 agrees at 8 bases. V lost 5 bases and J lost 2; bases outside the gene matches: 8. The CDR3 spans 15 residues. The CDR3 here is CASSPREGRAYEQYF. CDR3 in DNA: TGTGCCAGCAGTCCCCGGGAGGGCAGGGCCTACGAGCAGTACTTC.